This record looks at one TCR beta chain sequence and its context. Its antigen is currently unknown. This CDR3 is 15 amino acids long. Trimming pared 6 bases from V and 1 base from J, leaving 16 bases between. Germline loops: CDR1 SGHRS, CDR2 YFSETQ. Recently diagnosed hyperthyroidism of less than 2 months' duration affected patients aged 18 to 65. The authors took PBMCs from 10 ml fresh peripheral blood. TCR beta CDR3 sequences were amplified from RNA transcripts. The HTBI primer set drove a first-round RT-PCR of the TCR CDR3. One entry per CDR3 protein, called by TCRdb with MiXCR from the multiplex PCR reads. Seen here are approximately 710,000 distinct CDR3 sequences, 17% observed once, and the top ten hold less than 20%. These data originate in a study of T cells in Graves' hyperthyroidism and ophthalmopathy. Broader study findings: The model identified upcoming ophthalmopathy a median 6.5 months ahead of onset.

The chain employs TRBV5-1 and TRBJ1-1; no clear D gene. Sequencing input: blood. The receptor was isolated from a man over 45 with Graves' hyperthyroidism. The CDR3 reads CASNKDAQWNTEAFF. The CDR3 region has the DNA TGCGCCAGCAACAAAGACGCTCAATGGAACACTGAAGCTTTCTTT.